Below, 19 T cell receptor beta chains from the same sample are listed, as sequenced in a study of post-analysis software for immune sequencing data. Study outcomes and limitations: The study found TRBV5-6, TRBV5-1 and TRBV20-1 among about five TRBV segments more frequent in patients than controls.

Each TCR beta cDNA library carried unique molecular identifiers. MiXCR was run by TCRdb on the PCR reads, yielding one entry per CDR3 protein. The repertoire holds about 180,000 distinct CDR3 sequences, with 30% as singletons. No cognate antigen is known for these TCRs. Sequenced sample: blood. The receptors here all came from a girl between 5 and 17 years old with multiple sclerosis.

This clonotype appeared once. J is TRBJ2-3 and V is TRBV27; 9 nucleotides line up with TRBD1. The germline V gene encodes CDR1 MNHEY and CDR2 SMNVEV (reference sequence). Unmatched junction bases numbered 9, after V lost 6 bases and J lost 5 bases. The CDR3 has 15 residues. CDR3 region: CASSTCTGGIDTQYF. Written as DNA, the CDR3 is TGTGCCAGCAGCACATGTACAGGGGGCATAGATACGCAGTATTTT.

The table lists this clonotype with a few counts. CDR3 sequence (DNA): TGCGCCAGCAGCTTGGATCCGGTAAACACTGAAGCTTTCTTT. Translation: CASSLDPVNTEAFF. This sequence joins TRBV5-1 and TRBJ1-1, with unresolved D. The V gene's germline CDR1 is SGHRS and CDR2 YFSETQ. The CDR3 runs 14 residues. Trimming cost V 0 bases and J 2 bases, with 8 bases left between them.

This clonotype was recorded many times. This chain uses TRBV20-1 with TRBJ2-7; TRBD1 matches 8 bases. V lost 0 bases and J lost 6; bases outside the gene matches: 10. The CDR3 has 15 amino acids. Germline CDR1 DFQATT, CDR2 SNEGSKA (reference sequence). CDR3 bases: TGCAGTGCTAGAGACCGGACAGGGAGTAAGCGCGAGCAGTACTTC. It encodes CSARDRTGSKREQYF.

This clonotype came up many times. V usage is TRBV6-5 and J usage is TRBJ2-7; 7 nucleotides agree with TRBD2. Germline CDR1 is MNHEY and CDR2 is SVGAGI. The CDR3 consists of 15 residues. The V and J ends lost 6 bases and 4 bases, in that order; junction bases with no gene match: 12. The CDR3 loop is CASSPPGRAGYEQYF. DNA of the CDR3: TGTGCCAGCAGCCCCCCGGGGAGGGCGGGGTACGAGCAGTACTTC.

This chain uses TRBV5-1 with TRBJ2-7; a weak D match, TRBD2 (6 bases). Trimming removed 0 bases at V and 10 bases at J, with 23 bases between. From germline, CDR1 is SGHRS and CDR2 YFSETQ. The CDR3 spans 16 residues. CDR3 coding DNA: TGCGCCAGCAGCTTGGACGGACACCCTCTCGGGGAGGCCCAGTACTTC. Amino acids: CASSLDGHPLGEAQYF.

In this sample, this clonotype turned up many times. V gene TRBV10-3 combines with J gene TRBJ2-5; 9 bases line up with TRBD2. With the DNA end fitting TRBJ2-7 better, the J assignment may be wrong. Germline V gene lookup returns CDR1 ENHRY and CDR2 SYGVKD. The CDR3 extends over 14 amino acids. The CDR3 is CAISTSGPLAEQYF. Written as DNA, the CDR3 is TGTGCCATCAGTACTAGCGGGCCCCTAGCCGAGCAGTACTTC.

This clonotype was found a few times. J is TRBJ2-7 and V is TRBV20-1; the match to TRBD2 covers 7 bases. This CDR3 is 16 amino acids long. In germline, CDR1 is DFQATT, CDR2 SNEGSKA (reference sequence). J gave up 7 bases and V 0 bases, and 15 bases lay outside the gene matches. The CDR3 reads CSAREQLARGRNEQYF. CDR3 coding DNA: TGCAGTGCTAGAGAGCAACTAGCGAGAGGTCGCAATGAGCAGTACTTC.

This clonotype was observed a single time. CDR3 in amino acids: CASSYSRGQGNTEAFF. The CDR3 DNA is TGTGCCAGCAGTTACTCGAGAGGACAGGGGAACACTGAAGCTTTCTTT. J is TRBJ1-1 and V is TRBV6-5; TRBD1 agrees at 8 bases. J lost 1 base, V lost 0 bases, and 4 bases had no gene match. The CDR3 contains 16 residues. CDR1 MNHEY and CDR2 SVGAGI come from the germline V gene.

Many counts were recorded for this clonotype. The V call is TRBV20-1, the J call TRBJ2-3; a possible D gene is TRBD2 (5 bases). The germline V gene has CDR1 DFQATT and CDR2 SNEGSKA (reference sequence). This CDR3 comprises 13 residues. The CDR3 here is CSHGWESTDTQYF. The DNA of the CDR3 is TGCAGCCACGGGTGGGAGAGCACAGATACGCAGTATTTT.

Many counts were recorded for this clonotype. V and J are TRBV12-3 or TRBV12-4 and TRBJ2-1; TRBD2 agrees at 8 bases. CDR3 length: 20 amino acids. V lost 2 bases, J lost 2 bases, and 17 bases stayed unmatched. This CDR3 is CASSLPDQTLRGRTYNEQFF. As DNA, the CDR3 is TGTGCCAGCAGTTTACCAGATCAAACTTTGCGCGGGAGGACCTACAATGAGCAGTTCTTC.

The CDR3 loop is CASLRVGFEETQYF. The DNA for the CDR3 is TGTGCCAGCCTAAGGGTTGGGTTCGAGGAGACCCAGTACTTC. The chain recombines TRBV7-2 with TRBJ2-5, with no clear D. V dropped 8 bases and J dropped 5 bases, with 18 bases sitting between them. The CDR3 is 14 residues long. Germline CDR1 reads SGHTA; CDR2 reads FQGNSA.

This clonotype was recorded at least ten times. The V call is TRBV12-3 or TRBV12-4, the J call TRBJ1-5; D is possibly TRBD1 (6 bases). V lost 6 bases, J lost 7 bases, and 19 bases lay in between. CDR3 length: 15 amino acids. CDR3 sequence (DNA): TGTGCCAGCAGCCCCCCAGGGGACTCCGAACAGCCCCAGCATTTT. Translated: CASSPPGDSEQPQHF.

This clonotype was found many times. CDR3 residues: CASSLGSPGSTEAFF. Written as DNA, the CDR3 is TGTGCCAGCAGTTTGGGTTCCCCGGGGAGCACTGAAGCTTTCTTT. The rearrangement uses TRBV27 and TRBJ1-1; no definite D call. The V gene lost 3 bases and the J gene lost 4 bases, with 15 bases spanning the gap. The CDR3 spans 15 residues. Germline-derived CDR1 and CDR2 are MNHEY and SMNVEV (reference sequence).

This clonotype was recorded many times. The V and J genes are TRBV9 and TRBJ2-1; D uncertain. CDR3 length: 12 amino acids. In germline, CDR1 is SGDLS, CDR2 YYNGEE. Trimming removed 2 bases at V and 5 bases at J, with 5 bases between. The CDR3 is CASSVNDNEQFF. The CDR3 DNA sequence: TGTGCCAGCAGCGTGAACGACAATGAGCAGTTCTTC. Full variable domain (remainder filled in from reference TRBV9 and TRBJ2-1): DSGVTQTPKHLITATGQRVTLRCSPRSGDLSVYWYQQSLDQGLQFLIQYYNGEERAKGNILERFSAQQFPDLHSELNLSSLELGDSALYFCASSVNDNEQFFGPGTRLTVL.

The chain employs TRBV5-1 and TRBJ2-7; TRBD2 might be the D (6 bases). The CDR3 consists of 14 residues. V was cut by 0 bases and J by 3 bases, with 10 bases left in between. The germline CDR1 and CDR2 sequences are SGHRS and YFSETQ. The CDR3 region is CASSLDSGLYEQYF. CDR3 DNA: TGCGCCAGCAGCTTGGACTCGGGACTCTACGAGCAGTACTTC.

Only a few counts were recorded for this clonotype. The J gene is TRBJ2-1, the V gene TRBV5-1, with 9 bases aligning to TRBD2. Trimming cost V 2 bases and J 4 bases; bases outside gene matches: 1. CDR3 length: 14 amino acids. Per the germline V gene, CDR1 is SGHRS and CDR2 is YFSETQ. The CDR3: CASSFSGRYNEQFF. The DNA for the CDR3 is TGCGCCAGCAGCTTTAGCGGGAGATACAATGAGCAGTTCTTC.

In this sample, this clonotype turned up a few times. The CDR3 coding sequence is TGTGCCGGAACCGGGGTGACGGGGACTGAAGCTTTCTTT. This translates into CAGTGVTGTEAFF. The chain employs TRBV2 and TRBJ1-1, with no clear D. The germline V and J ends were trimmed by 11 bases and 5 bases, with 18 bases remaining between them. CDR3 length equals 13 residues. Germline V gene lookup returns CDR1 SNHLY and CDR2 FYNNEI.

V is TRBV28 and J is TRBJ2-3; TRBD2 might be the D (6 bases). Germline V gene sequence: CDR1 MDHEN, CDR2 SYDVKM. The CDR3 is made up of 17 amino acids. V lost 5 bases, J lost 0 bases, and 18 bases lay in between. This CDR3 reads CASSPRGVVFSTDTQYF. As DNA, the CDR3 is TGTGCCAGCAGTCCCCGCGGGGTGGTATTTAGCACAGATACGCAGTATTTT. The variable domain in full, with the rest retrieved from reference TRBV28 and TRBJ2-3, is DVKVTQSSRYLVKRTGEKVFLECVQDMDHENMFWYRQDPGLGLRLIYFSYDVKMKEKGDIPEGYSVSREKKERFSLILESASTNQTSMYLCASSPRGVVFSTDTQYFGPGTRLTVL.

This clonotype was picked up many times. This chain uses TRBV12-3 or TRBV12-4 with TRBJ2-3; 10 positions match TRBD2. The CDR3 has 16 amino acids. J gave up 3 bases and V 5 bases, and 8 bases lay outside the gene matches. The CDR3 DNA follows: TGTGCCAGCAGTCCAATAGCGGGAGGAAGGACAGATACGCAGTATTTT. Its protein product is CASSPIAGGRTDTQYF.